The 30 T cell receptor beta chains presented below share a single source sample, sequenced in a study of read filtering for tumor transcriptome and immune sequencing. The library was built from about 400 ng RNA with molecular barcoded adaptors for alpha/delta and beta/gamma chains. TCRdb recomputed calls from the reads with MiXCR, one row per CDR3 protein. The data contain 75,000 to 95,000 distinct CDR3 sequences, 9% to 15% of them seen just once; the ten biggest clones take up approximately 15%. Input material: a population of CD138-negative cells sorted from bone marrow. These receptors all stem from a donor aged 40 or over with multiple myeloma.

This rearrangement joins TRBV2 to TRBJ1-5; no clear D gene. CDR3 size: 14 residues. Per the germline V gene, CDR1 is SNHLY and CDR2 is FYNNEI. V was shortened by 4 bases and J by 0 bases, with 7 bases between the two germline ends. The CDR3 region is CASSGGSSNQPQHF. In DNA, the CDR3 is TGTGCCAGCAGTGGTGGCTCTAGCAATCAGCCCCAGCATTTT.

This clonotype was seen a handful of times. Given a much more abundant clone one base away, this may be a read error. This rearrangement joins TRBV7-9 to TRBJ2-2, with D possibly matching TRBD2 (6 bases). This CDR3 spans 14 amino acids. In germline, CDR1 is SEHNR, CDR2 FQNEAQ (reference sequence). Trimming left V 0 bases short and J 6 bases short, with 8 bases between. In DNA form, the CDR3 reads TGTGCCAGCAGCTTAGCCAGGAGGGCCGGGGAGCTGTTTTTT. Its translation is CASSLARRAGELFF.

In this sample, this clonotype turned up many times. The chain recombines TRBV24-1 with TRBJ2-2; D possibly corresponds to TRBD2 (6 bases). CDR3 length: 15 amino acids. CDR1 is KGHDR, CDR2 SFDVKD, per germline. Between the trimmed V and J ends, which lost 0 bases and 6 bases, there was a span of 10 bases. CDR3 residues: CATSDLSREAGELFF. Here the CDR3 DNA reads TGTGCCACCAGTGATTTGTCGAGGGAGGCCGGGGAGCTGTTTTTT.

This clonotype has at least ten counts. This chain connects TRBV5-1 to TRBJ1-1; D may be TRBD1 (6 bases). Germline-derived CDR1 and CDR2 are SGHRS and YFSETQ. Trimming took 3 bases from V and 1 from J, leaving 13 bases between them. The CDR3 is made up of 15 amino acids. This CDR3 reads CASSSATGPNTEAFF. The CDR3 DNA follows: TGCGCCAGCAGCTCGGCGACAGGCCCGAACACTGAAGCTTTCTTT.

This clonotype occurred many times. This chain uses TRBV7-9 with TRBJ2-1; tentative D call: TRBD2 (6 bases). This CDR3 comprises 14 residues. CDR1 SEHNR and CDR2 FQNEAQ come from the germline V gene (reference sequence). V lost 5 bases, J lost 3 bases, and 11 bases lay in between. The CDR3 region is CASSDVSGYNEQFF. CDR3 nucleotide sequence: TGTGCCAGCAGCGACGTTAGCGGCTACAATGAGCAGTTCTTC. The entire variable domain, with the rest obtained from reference TRBV7-9 and TRBJ2-1, is as follows: DTGVSQNPRHKITKRGQNVTFRCDPISEHNRLYWYRQTLGQGPEFLTYFQNEAQLEKSRLLSDRFSAERPKGSFSTLEIQRTEQGDSAMYLCASSDVSGYNEQFFGPGTRLTVL.

This clonotype came up many times. Given a much more abundant clone one base away, this may be a read error. V gene TRBV7-2 combines with J gene TRBJ2-1, with D perhaps TRBD1 or TRBD2 (5 bases each). The germline gives CDR1 SGHTA, CDR2 FQGNSA. The CDR3 length is 13 residues. V lost 4 bases and J 12 bases, leaving 16 bases between the germline ends. The CDR3 sequence is CASSSTGTGGQFF. The CDR3 nucleotides are TGTGCCAGCAGCTCAACCGGGACGGGTGGGCAGTTCTTC.

There are many counts of this clonotype. CDR3 nucleotides: TGCGCCAGCAGCTCCCTGGGGAGCGGCAGCAGCACAGATACGCAGTATTTT. It yields the protein CASSSLGSGSSTDTQYF. This chain joins TRBV5-1 and TRBJ2-3; a possible D gene is TRBD2 (5 bases). From germline, CDR1 is SGHRS and CDR2 YFSETQ. V was trimmed by 3 bases and J by 0 bases, leaving 17 bases between them. The CDR3 length is 17 residues. Drawing the rest from reference TRBV5-1 and TRBJ2-3, the complete variable domain is KAGVTQTPRYLIKTRGQQVTLSCSPISGHRSVSWYQQTPGQGLQFLFEYFSETQRNKGNFPGRFSGRQFSNSRSEMNVSTLELGDSALYLCASSSLGSGSSTDTQYFGPGTRLTVL.

As concerns this clonotype: A much larger clone lies one base from this, so it may be a read error. The rearrangement links TRBV3-1 to TRBJ2-1; TRBD1 matches 8 bases. Germline CDR1 is LGHDT and CDR2 is YNNKEL (reference sequence). V dropped 5 bases and J dropped 12; count of bases not matched to a gene: 9. The CDR3 loop spans 13 amino acids. The chain's CDR3 is CASSTDRGQAQFF. In DNA form, the CDR3 reads TGTGCCAGCAGCACCGACAGGGGTCAGGCGCAGTTCTTC.

This clonotype was found a few times. The rearrangement uses TRBV2 and TRBJ2-6; D unresolved. This CDR3 has 15 amino acids. Germline lookup yields CDR1 SNHLY and CDR2 FYNNEI. The ends were cut back, 1 base at V and 3 bases at J, with 7 bases in the middle. The CDR3 here is CASSEGGVGANVLTF. The CDR3 bases are TGTGCCAGCAGTGAAGGTGGTGTTGGGGCCAACGTCCTGACTTTC.

This clonotype was recorded at least ten times. This chain uses TRBV5-1 with TRBJ1-2; possibly TRBD1 for D (5 bases). Germline loops: CDR1 SGHRS, CDR2 YFSETQ. This CDR3 is 13 amino acids long. V was pared by 4 bases and J by 8 bases, with 15 bases between. The chain's CDR3 is CASSHGAEGGYTF. The CDR3, as DNA: TGCGCCAGCAGCCACGGGGCGGAGGGCGGCTACACCTTC.

Ten or more counts support this clonotype. This rearrangement joins TRBV27 to TRBJ1-4, with no clear D. Trimming removed 3 bases at V and 5 bases at J, with 7 bases between. The CDR3 length is 13 residues. Germline CDR1 is MNHEY and CDR2 is SMNVEV (reference sequence). DNA for the CDR3: TGTGCCAGCAGTTTCCGGGAAAATGAAAAACTGTTTTTT. This sequence encodes CASSFRENEKLFF.

This clonotype has at least ten counts. This sequence joins TRBV5-1 and TRBJ2-5, with a tentative D call TRBD1 (5 bases). V lost 2 bases and J lost 5, with 13 bases in between. Germline lookup yields CDR1 SGHRS and CDR2 YFSETQ. CDR3 length: 14 amino acids. Here the CDR3 DNA reads TGCGCCAGCAGCTTCAGCTTTGGGGCGGAGACCCAGTACTTC. Encoded protein: CASSFSFGAETQYF. The complete variable domain, with remaining parts taken from reference TRBV5-1 and TRBJ2-5, reads KAGVTQTPRYLIKTRGQQVTLSCSPISGHRSVSWYQQTPGQGLQFLFEYFSETQRNKGNFPGRFSGRQFSNSRSEMNVSTLELGDSALYLCASSFSFGAETQYFGPGTRLLVL.

As to this clonotype: Being one base from a much bigger clone, this may be a read error. J is TRBJ1-1 and V is TRBV28; D ambiguous. The CDR3 extends over 12 amino acids. With 5 bases removed from V and 4 bases from J, the gap between germline ends came to 8 bases. Germline V lookup: CDR1 MDHEN, CDR2 SYDVKM. The DNA of the CDR3 is TGTGCCAGCAGTCAACGGGTCACTGAAGCTTTCTTT. The encoded protein is CASSQRVTEAFF.

This clonotype was counted many times. CDR3 coding DNA: TGTGCCAGCAGTTTAGCGGAGGGACCCAACTATGGCTACACCTTC. It yields the protein CASSLAEGPNYGYTF. The chain couples TRBV12-3 or TRBV12-4 to TRBJ1-2; tentatively, D is TRBD1 (5 bases). The CDR3 loop spans 15 amino acids. Trimming stripped 0 bases from V and 2 bases from J, with 10 bases between.

The V call is TRBV14, the J call TRBJ1-2, with TRBD1 matching 7 bases. Germline V lookup: CDR1 SGHDN, CDR2 FVKESK. J gave up 5 bases and V 5 bases, and 8 bases lay outside the gene matches. This CDR3 spans 14 amino acids. The CDR3: CASSAGTDKYGYTF. In DNA form, the CDR3 reads TGTGCCAGCAGCGCCGGGACAGACAAGTATGGCTACACCTTC.

With regard to this clonotype: Possible read error: a much larger clone is one base away. The gene calls are TRBV28 and TRBJ1-3, with D possibly TRBD1 on 5 matching bases. This CDR3 contains 16 residues. V was clipped by 2 bases and J by 0 bases, with 11 bases between them. CDR1 MDHEN and CDR2 SYDVKM come from the germline V gene. The CDR3 nucleotides are TGTGCCAGCAGTTTACGGTACGGGGGCTCTGGAAACACCATATATTTT. Protein product: CASSLRYGGSGNTIYF. The variable domain in full, with the rest retrieved from reference TRBV28 and TRBJ1-3, is DVKVTQSSRYLVKRTGEKVFLECVQDMDHENMFWYRQDPGLGLRLIYFSYDVKMKEKGDIPEGYSVSREKKERFSLILESASTNQTSMYLCASSLRYGGSGNTIYFGEGSWLTVV.

The J gene is TRBJ1-5, the V gene TRBV19; D remains ambiguous. CDR3 length: 16 amino acids. V lost 5 bases and J lost 5, with 19 bases in between. The V gene's germline CDR1 is LNHDA and CDR2 SQIVND (reference sequence). The CDR3, as DNA: TGTGCCAGTAGTCCAAGACGGACCGGAAGGGATCAGCCCCAGCATTTT. This codes for CASSPRRTGRDQPQHF.

This clonotype has ten or more counts. The CDR3 DNA reads as TGTGCCAGCAGCTTGGACCGGTGGGGTGAAGCTTTCTTT. This codes for CASSLDRWGEAFF. The V and J genes are TRBV5-5 and TRBJ1-1; unclear D gene. CDR1 SGHKS and CDR2 YYEKEE come from the germline V gene (reference sequence). V was trimmed by 0 bases and J by 7 bases, leaving 10 bases between them. The CDR3 contains 13 residues. Full variable domain (outside the CDR3, taken from reference TRBV5-5 and TRBJ1-1): DAGVTQSPTHLIKTRGQQVTLRCSPISGHKSVSWYQQVLGQGPQFIFQYYEKEERGRGNFPDRFSARQFPNYSSELNVNALLLGDSALYLCASSLDRWGEAFFGQGTRLTVV.

This clonotype was picked up many times. The chain combines TRBV20-1 with TRBJ2-1; TRBD2 matches 9 bases. The CDR3 covers 16 residues. CDR1 is DFQATT, CDR2 SNEGSKA, per germline (reference sequence). V was clipped by 3 bases and J by 7 bases; unmatched bases: 13. The CDR3 bases are TGCAGTGCTAGTTACCACAGGGGACTAGCCGAGAATGAGCAGTTCTTC. Its protein product is CSASYHRGLAENEQFF.

This clonotype was detected many times. This chain links TRBV5-1 with TRBJ1-1; D is uncertain. V was trimmed by 1 base and J by 1 base, leaving 8 bases between them. The CDR3 totals 14 residues. Germline V gives CDR1 SGHRS, CDR2 YFSETQ. CDR3 residues: CASSLQSENTEAFF. CDR3 nucleotides: TGCGCCAGCAGCTTGCAAAGTGAGAACACTGAAGCTTTCTTT.

This clonotype was recorded many times. V gene TRBV12-3 or TRBV12-4 combines with J gene TRBJ2-7; 8 bases are shared with TRBD2. V shed 5 bases, J shed 9 bases, and the junction held 6 bases outside the gene matches. The CDR3 spans 12 residues. The CDR3 DNA reads as TGTGCCAGCAGTCCCCGGGAGGGGCTGCAGTACTTC. It is translated as CASSPREGLQYF.

The rearrangement links TRBV7-9 to TRBJ2-1, with D possibly matching TRBD2 (6 bases). The germline CDR1 and CDR2 sequences are SEHNR and FQNEAQ (reference sequence). V shed 1 base and J shed 9 bases, with 13 bases lying between them. CDR3 length: 14 residues. The CDR3 loop reads CASSLGTTGGEQFF. In nucleotides, the CDR3 is TGTGCCAGCAGCTTAGGGACTACTGGGGGTGAGCAGTTCTTC.

This clonotype appeared many times. The rearrangement joins TRBV5-1 to TRBJ2-1, with 8 bases that match TRBD1. Germline CDR1 SGHRS, CDR2 YFSETQ. Germline trimming cut 1 base from V and 9 bases from J; bases unmatched to any gene: 9. This CDR3 contains 15 residues. For the CDR3, the DNA is TGCGCCAGCAGCTTGAGGTTCAGGGGGCTGGGTGAGCAGTTCTTC. As protein: CASSLRFRGLGEQFF.

This clonotype has at least ten counts. The J gene is TRBJ1-5, the V gene TRBV24-1; D unclear. Germline CDR1 reads KGHDR; CDR2 reads SFDVKD. This CDR3 is built from 12 residues. Deletions cut 0 bases from V and 4 bases from J, with 0 bases between. Here the CDR3 reads CATSDLNQPQHF. The CDR3 coding sequence is TGTGCCACCAGTGATTTGAATCAGCCCCAGCATTTT.

This clonotype was detected many times. The V and J genes are TRBV15 and TRBJ2-3; D is undetermined. This CDR3 region has 15 residues. CDR1 is LNHNV, CDR2 YYDKDF, per germline (reference sequence). V lost 1 base to trimming and J lost 0 bases, with 8 bases between them. For the CDR3, the DNA is TGTGCCACCAGCAGAGTGGCGCCGAGCACAGATACGCAGTATTTT. Translated, it gives CATSRVAPSTDTQYF.

This clonotype was recorded at least ten times. The chain combines TRBV10-3 with TRBJ1-2, with TRBD1 matching over 7 bases. The ends lost 11 bases at V and 5 bases at J; junction bases unmatched: 17. The CDR3 spans 15 residues. The germline V gene encodes CDR1 ENHRY and CDR2 SYGVKD. The DNA for the CDR3 is TGTGCCGCCCTCCGCCGAGGGGGCTGGCGTTATGGCTACACCTTC. Translated: CAALRRGGWRYGYTF.

This clonotype was seen a handful of times. The chain uses TRBV10-3 and TRBJ2-1, with 8 nucleotides matching TRBD2. The CDR3 loop spans 14 amino acids. CDR1 and CDR2 from the germline V gene are ENHRY and SYGVKD. V was pared by 6 bases and J by 4 bases, with 5 bases of the junction left unmatched. In DNA form, the CDR3 reads TGTGCCATCAGCCCACTAGCGGAGTACAATGAGCAGTTCTTC. Its translation: CAISPLAEYNEQFF.

This rearrangement joins TRBV11-2 to TRBJ2-2; D remains unclear. Trimming took off 1 base at V and 6 bases at J, with 9 bases between the two ends. The CDR3 runs 14 residues. Per the germline V gene, CDR1 is SGHAT and CDR2 is FQNNGV. CDR3 bases: TGTGCCAGCAGCTTAGCCTCCTGGGCCGGGGAGCTGTTTTTT. Its translation: CASSLASWAGELFF.

Details on this clonotype: Since a much larger clone is just one base distant, this may be a read error. The rearrangement uses TRBV13 and TRBJ2-1; D is uncertain. The CDR3 runs 17 residues. The V gene's germline CDR1 is PRHDT and CDR2 FYEKMQ (reference sequence). The CDR3, as DNA: TGTGCCAGCAGCTTAGTTGGTGCTTTCTCCAACTACAATGAGCAGTCCTTC. It translates to CASSLVGAFSNYNEQSF.

This clonotype was detected many times. This sequence joins TRBV6-5 and TRBJ2-5; D gene uncertain. The ends were cut back, 8 bases at V and 5 bases at J, with 12 bases in the middle. The CDR3 totals 12 residues. Per the germline V gene, CDR1 is MNHEY and CDR2 is SVGAGI. For the CDR3, the DNA is TGTGCCAGCCGAAGATCTGGGGAGACCCAGTACTTC. It is translated as CASRRSGETQYF.